What follows are 21 T cell receptor beta chains derived from one specimen sequenced in a study of T-cell memory formation after mild COVID-19. Via MiXCR, TCRdb re-called the 5' RACE reads, giving one row per CDR3 protein. The sample holds roughly 100,000 distinct CDR3 sequences; about an eighth are singletons and the top ten take 27%. The sequenced material came from PBMCs or a T cell subset sorted from them (not recorded which). Every receptor here comes from an adult woman who had mild COVID-19 (a few samples of this study predate the infection). Cell type and time point are not known.

In this sample, this clonotype turned up many times. The V gene is TRBV7-9, the J gene TRBJ2-7; D gene ambiguous. In germline, CDR1 is SEHNR, CDR2 FQNEAQ (reference sequence). The CDR3 covers 12 residues. V lost 4 bases, J lost 0 bases, and 4 bases lay in between. DNA for the CDR3: TGTGCCAGCAGCTCCCGCTCCTACGAGCAGTACTTC. This translates into CASSSRSYEQYF.

The chain links TRBV7-2 to TRBJ1-3; D remains unclear. The CDR3 consists of 14 residues. V was clipped by 1 base and J by 2 bases, with 6 bases between them. In germline, CDR1 is SGHTA, CDR2 FQGNSA. DNA for the CDR3: TGTGCCAGCAGCTTAGGAGGGACTGGAAACACCATATATTTT. Amino acids: CASSLGGTGNTIYF.

J is TRBJ2-1 and V is TRBV4-3; 9 nucleotides align to TRBD2. Germline V gene sequence: CDR1 LGHNA, CDR2 YSLEER. The CDR3 runs 15 residues. Trimming took 3 bases from V and 8 from J; bases not matched to a gene: 8. CDR3 DNA: TGCGCCAGCAGCCAGGACCAGCGGGAGGTGGATGAGCAGTTCTTC. Translation gives CASSQDQREVDEQFF.

The chain joins TRBV7-9 to TRBJ2-5, with a possible D match to TRBD1 (5 bases). There are 14 residues in the CDR3. Germline V gives CDR1 SEHNR, CDR2 FQNEAQ (reference sequence). Trimming left V 5 bases short and J 2 bases short, with 12 bases between. The CDR3 DNA follows: TGTGCCAGCAGCCCCTCGACAGATCAAGAGACCCAGTACTTC. Translated, it gives CASSPSTDQETQYF.

The rearrangement joins TRBV2 to TRBJ2-7, with D perhaps matching TRBD1 (6 bases). V lost 7 bases, J lost 2 bases, and 18 bases lay in between. The CDR3 spans 15 residues. CDR1 is SNHLY and CDR2 is FYNNEI in the germline V gene. In DNA form, the CDR3 reads TGTGCCAGCACGAGTCGCGGTGGGGGCCCCTACGAGCAGTACTTC. It encodes CASTSRGGGPYEQYF.

In its sample, this clonotype was seen a few times. The chain is built from TRBV5-1 and TRBJ2-2, with D unresolved. CDR1 and CDR2 (germline): SGHRS, YFSETQ. V lost 4 bases and J 6 bases, leaving 10 bases between the germline ends. This CDR3 spans 13 amino acids. The CDR3 DNA sequence: TGCGCCAGCAGCCTTTCTAGTCCCGGGGAGCTGTTTTTT. Residues: CASSLSSPGELFF.

This clonotype was counted only a few times. The V gene is TRBV4-1, the J gene TRBJ2-7; TRBD1 aligns across 8 bases. Trimming at V came to 2 bases and at J to 2 bases, leaving 2 bases not matched to a gene. The CDR3 totals 14 residues. Germline V gene sequence: CDR1 MGHRA, CDR2 YSYEKL. CDR3 loop: CASSQTDRAYEQYF. Here the CDR3 DNA reads TGCGCCAGCAGCCAAACGGACAGGGCCTACGAGCAGTACTTC.

This clonotype was recorded a few times. CDR3 nucleotides: TGCGCCAGCAGTGACAACCGGGACAGGGATTCACCCCTCCACTTT. The encoded protein is CASSDNRDRDSPLHF. This chain links TRBV10-2 with TRBJ1-6, with 9 bases fitting TRBD1. Germline CDR1 reads WSHSY; CDR2 reads SAAADI. This CDR3 region has 15 residues. Losses at the gene ends were 3 bases for V and 8 bases for J; bases not matched to a gene: 5.

The V gene is TRBV29-1, the J gene TRBJ2-5; 7 nucleotides align to TRBD1. The V and J ends lost 6 bases and 5 bases, in that order; junction bases with no gene match: 9. This CDR3 is built from 13 residues. Germline V gives CDR1 SQVTM, CDR2 ANQGSEA. The DNA for the CDR3 is TGCAGCGTCTTGGCAGGGGGTGGGGAGACCCAGTACTTC. This codes for CSVLAGGGETQYF.

This clonotype came up a few times. The chain carries TRBV7-8 and TRBJ2-7, with TRBD2 identical over 10 bases. The junction had 19 bases not matched to a gene; V was cut back by 6 bases and J by 5 bases. Germline lookup yields CDR1 SGHVS and CDR2 FQNEAQ. This CDR3 has 18 residues. The CDR3 loop is CASSHYARQGTSGDEQYF. The CDR3 region has the DNA TGTGCCAGCAGTCATTATGCAAGACAGGGAACTAGCGGGGACGAGCAGTACTTC.

This clonotype has a handful of counts. CDR3 in amino acids: CASSQGAGRGEFDTQYF. CDR3 in DNA: TGCGCCAGCAGCCAAGGGGCGGGGCGGGGGGAGTTCGATACGCAGTATTTT. The chain employs TRBV4-1 and TRBJ2-3; 8 nucleotides agree with TRBD2. Germline V CDR1 and CDR2: MGHRA, YSYEKL. The CDR3 has 17 residues. Trimming removed 1 base from V and 6 bases from J; junction bases left unmatched: 12.

In this sample, this clonotype turned up a few times. This rearrangement joins TRBV6-2 or TRBV6-3 to TRBJ2-7; weak D call: TRBD2 (6 bases). Between the trimmed V and J ends, which lost 11 bases and 1 base, there was a span of 15 bases. Germline CDR1 reads MNHEY; CDR2 reads SVGEGT. CDR3 length: 13 amino acids. The CDR3 nucleotides are TGTGCCTCCCGTCGGCGGGGTTCCTACGAGCAGTACTTC. This sequence encodes CASRRRGSYEQYF.

This clonotype turned up a few times. The chain employs TRBV27 and TRBJ1-2, with 10 bases fitting TRBD1. CDR1 is MNHEY, CDR2 SMNVEV, per germline (reference sequence). The CDR3 length is 14 residues. J lost 6 bases, V lost 5 bases, and 6 bases had no gene match. The CDR3 loop is CASSSRQGADGYTF. The CDR3 DNA reads as TGTGCCAGCAGTAGTCGACAGGGGGCGGATGGCTACACCTTC.

A few counts support this clonotype. V is TRBV20-1 and J is TRBJ1-2; no clear D gene. The CDR3 has 11 residues. CDR1 is DFQATT, CDR2 SNEGSKA, per germline (reference sequence). The ends were cut back, 1 base at V and 4 bases at J, with 4 bases in the middle. CDR3 region: CSARVGYGYTF. In DNA, the CDR3 is TGCAGTGCTAGAGTGGGCTATGGCTACACCTTC.

V usage is TRBV11-2 and J usage is TRBJ2-7; either TRBD1 or TRBD2 may fit D (6 bases each). The length of the CDR3 is 16 residues. Germline V gene lookup returns CDR1 SGHAT and CDR2 FQNNGV. Trimming took 4 bases from V and 2 from J, leaving 18 bases between them. CDR3 DNA sequence: TGTGCCAGCAGCTCCGGGAGAATCGGGGACACCTACGAGCAGTACTTC. Amino acid sequence: CASSSGRIGDTYEQYF.

The V and J genes are TRBV30 and TRBJ2-7; D remains unclear. Trimming took 0 bases from V and 2 from J, leaving 8 bases between them. The CDR3 extends over 13 amino acids. Germline CDR1 GTSNPN, CDR2 SVGIG (reference sequence). The CDR3 here is CAWSVDLAYEQYF. The CDR3 coding sequence is TGTGCCTGGAGTGTAGACTTAGCCTACGAGCAGTACTTC. Full variable domain (rest looked up from reference TRBV30 and TRBJ2-7): SQTIHQWPATLVQPVGSPLSLECTVEGTSNPNLYWYRQAAGRGLQLLFYSVGIGQISSEVPQNLSASRPQDRQFILSSKKLLLSDSGFYLCAWSVDLAYEQYFGPGTRLTVT.

This clonotype has a count of ten or more. This chain uses TRBV14 with TRBJ2-3, with TRBD2 identical over 8 bases. Germline lookup yields CDR1 SGHDN and CDR2 FVKESK. V was pared by 5 bases and J by 5 bases, with 9 bases of the junction left unmatched. CDR3 size: 15 residues. In DNA form, the CDR3 reads TGTGCCAGCAGCTGGAGCGGGAGCTTTGGAGATACGCAGTATTTT. Translating gives CASSWSGSFGDTQYF.

This rearrangement joins TRBV11-2 to TRBJ2-7; no reliable D call. CDR1 and CDR2 from the germline V gene are SGHAT and FQNNGV. V lost 1 base and J 2 bases, leaving 6 bases between the germline ends. There are 13 residues in the CDR3. The CDR3 is CASSLGNTYEQYF. CDR3 coding DNA: TGTGCCAGCAGCTTAGGGAATACCTACGAGCAGTACTTC.

The V and J genes are TRBV6-5 and TRBJ2-7, with TRBD1 matching 11 bases. CDR1 and CDR2 (germline): MNHEY, SVGAGI. The J segment lost 5 bases and the V segment lost 6 bases, leaving 6 bases of the junction unmatched. This CDR3 is 14 amino acids long. The DNA for the CDR3 is TGTGCCAGCAGCACCGGGACAGGGGGAAACGAGCAGTACTTC. This encodes CASSTGTGGNEQYF.

This clonotype has only a few counts. In nucleotides, the CDR3 is TGTGCCAGCAGTTTCTGGGGGCGCACAGATACGCAGTATTTT. Translation: CASSFWGRTDTQYF. The V and J genes are TRBV27 and TRBJ2-3; D may be TRBD1 (6 bases). This CDR3 is 14 amino acids long. V shed 3 bases and J shed 1 base, with 8 bases lying between them. Per the germline V gene, CDR1 is MNHEY and CDR2 is SMNVEV (reference sequence).

This clonotype was counted only a few times. This sequence joins TRBV4-1 and TRBJ2-1; the D gene is possibly TRBD1 (6 bases). The CDR3 is 18 residues long. Between the trimmed V and J ends, which lost 6 bases and 7 bases, there was a span of 28 bases. The V gene's germline CDR1 is MGHRA and CDR2 YSYEKL. The chain's CDR3 is CASRSFTERTEWRNEQFF. CDR3 in DNA: TGCGCCAGCAGATCCTTTACGGAGAGGACAGAATGGAGGAATGAGCAGTTCTTC.